The text below deals with one T cell receptor beta chain. This table comes from immunoSEQ multiplex PCR, and its TCRdb copy is limited to in-frame clones, with some not included. The table has just under 65,000 clones, roughly 85% seen once. The data derive from a study of blood T cell repertoires in COVID-19. The V and J ends lost 8 bases and 4 bases respectively, with 15 bases between them. Germline V lookup: CDR1 MDHEN, CDR2 SYDVKM. The CDR3 has 14 residues. The chain joins TRBV28 to TRBJ2-1; maybe TRBD2 (6 bases). This clonotype was sampled from a human donor in a cohort sampled during active COVID-19. The sample taken for sequencing was peripheral blood. CDR3 region: CASSGRGKYNEQFF. The CDR3 region has the DNA TGTGCCAGCTCTGGACGGGGGAAATACAATGAGCAGTTCTTC.